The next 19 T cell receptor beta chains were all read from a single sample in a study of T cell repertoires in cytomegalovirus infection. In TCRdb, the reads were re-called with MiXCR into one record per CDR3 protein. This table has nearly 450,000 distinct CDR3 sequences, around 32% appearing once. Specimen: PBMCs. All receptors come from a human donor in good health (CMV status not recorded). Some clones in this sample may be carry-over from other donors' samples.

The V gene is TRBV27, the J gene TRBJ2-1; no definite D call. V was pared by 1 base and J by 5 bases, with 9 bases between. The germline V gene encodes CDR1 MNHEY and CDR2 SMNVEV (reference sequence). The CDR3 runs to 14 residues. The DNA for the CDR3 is TGTGCCAGCAGTTTATTATACGGCGACAATGAGCAGTTCTTC. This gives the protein CASSLLYGDNEQFF.

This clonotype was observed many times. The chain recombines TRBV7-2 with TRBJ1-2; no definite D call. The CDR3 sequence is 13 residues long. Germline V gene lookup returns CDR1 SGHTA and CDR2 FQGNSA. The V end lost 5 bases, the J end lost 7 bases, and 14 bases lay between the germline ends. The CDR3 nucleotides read TGTGCCAGCAGCCTTGACGGGCGGGGTGGCTACACCTTC. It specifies CASSLDGRGGYTF.

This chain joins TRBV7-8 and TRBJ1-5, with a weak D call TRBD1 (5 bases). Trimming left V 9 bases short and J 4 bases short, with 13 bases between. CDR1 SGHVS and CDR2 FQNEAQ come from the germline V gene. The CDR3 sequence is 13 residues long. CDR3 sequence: CARPGLLNQPQHF. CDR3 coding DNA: TGTGCCAGACCGGGACTGCTGAATCAGCCCCAGCATTTT.

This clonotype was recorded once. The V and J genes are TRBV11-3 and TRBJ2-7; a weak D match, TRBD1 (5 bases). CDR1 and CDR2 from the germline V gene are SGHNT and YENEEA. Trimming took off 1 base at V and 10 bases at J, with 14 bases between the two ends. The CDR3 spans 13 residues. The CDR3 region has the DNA TGTGCCAGCAGCTTAGGCGACAGCTACTATCAGTACTTC. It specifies CASSLGDSYYQYF. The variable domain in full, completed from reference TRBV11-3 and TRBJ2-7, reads EAGVVQSPRYKIIEKKQPVAFWCNPISGHNTLYWYLQNLGQGPELLIRYENEEAVDDSQLPKDRFSAERLKGVDSTLKIQPAELGDSAVYLCASSLGDSYYQYFGPGTRLTVT.

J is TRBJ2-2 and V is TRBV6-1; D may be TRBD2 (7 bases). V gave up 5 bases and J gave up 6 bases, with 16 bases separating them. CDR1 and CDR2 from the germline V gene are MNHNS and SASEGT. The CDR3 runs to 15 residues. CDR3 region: CASSLGGADAGELFF. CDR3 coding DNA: TGTGCCAGCAGTCTGGGGGGGGCGGATGCCGGGGAGCTGTTTTTT.

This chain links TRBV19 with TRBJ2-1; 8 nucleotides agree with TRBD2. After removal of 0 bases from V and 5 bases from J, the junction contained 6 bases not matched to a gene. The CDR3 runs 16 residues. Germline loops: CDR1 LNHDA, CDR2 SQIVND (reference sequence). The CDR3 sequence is CASSIEGSGGDNEQFF. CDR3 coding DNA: TGTGCCAGTAGTATAGAGGGGTCCGGGGGGGACAATGAGCAGTTCTTC. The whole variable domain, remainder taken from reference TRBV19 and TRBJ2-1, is DGGITQSPKYLFRKEGQNVTLSCEQNLNHDAMYWYRQDPGQGLRLIYYSQIVNDFQKGDIAEGYSVSREKKESFPLTVTSAQKNPTAFYLCASSIEGSGGDNEQFFGPGTRLTVL.

CDR3: CASSQGTRPTDTQYF. The DNA for the CDR3 is TGTGCCAGCAGCCAAGGGACTAGGCCCACAGATACGCAGTATTTT. The V and J genes are TRBV4-2 and TRBJ2-3; 7 positions match TRBD2. Looked up from germline, CDR1 is LGHNA and CDR2 is YNFKEQ. V dropped 1 base and J dropped 2; count of bases not matched to a gene: 3. The CDR3 contains 15 residues.

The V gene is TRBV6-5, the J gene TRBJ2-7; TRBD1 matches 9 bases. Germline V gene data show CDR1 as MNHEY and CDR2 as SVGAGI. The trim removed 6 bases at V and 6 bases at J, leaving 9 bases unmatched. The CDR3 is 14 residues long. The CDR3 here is CASRRPGQGTEQYF. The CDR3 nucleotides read TGTGCCAGCAGACGCCCTGGACAGGGGACCGAGCAGTACTTC.

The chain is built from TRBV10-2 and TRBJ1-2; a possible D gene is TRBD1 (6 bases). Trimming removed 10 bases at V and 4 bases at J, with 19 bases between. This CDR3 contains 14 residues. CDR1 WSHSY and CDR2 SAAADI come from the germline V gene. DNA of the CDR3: TGCGCCATCAGCGCGACACAGGGAGCCTATGGCTACACCTTC. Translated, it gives CAISATQGAYGYTF.

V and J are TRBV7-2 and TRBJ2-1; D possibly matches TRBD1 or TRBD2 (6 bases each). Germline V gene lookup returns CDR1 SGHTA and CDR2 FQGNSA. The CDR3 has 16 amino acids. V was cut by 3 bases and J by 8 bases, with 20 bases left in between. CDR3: CASSLGGGLGIHEQFF. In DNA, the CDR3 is TGTGCCAGCAGCTTGGGTGGGGGGCTAGGGATCCATGAGCAGTTCTTC.

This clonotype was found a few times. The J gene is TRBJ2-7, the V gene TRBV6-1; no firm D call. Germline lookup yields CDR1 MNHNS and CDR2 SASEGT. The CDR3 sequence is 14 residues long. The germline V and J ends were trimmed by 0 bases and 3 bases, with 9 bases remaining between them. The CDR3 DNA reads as TGTGCCAGCAGTGAAGCGCTATGGGGCTACGAGCAGTACTTC. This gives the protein CASSEALWGYEQYF.

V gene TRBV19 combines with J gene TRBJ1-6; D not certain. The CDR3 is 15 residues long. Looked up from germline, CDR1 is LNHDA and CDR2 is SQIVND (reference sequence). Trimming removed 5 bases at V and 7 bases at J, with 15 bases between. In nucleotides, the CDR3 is TGTGCCAGTAGTTCCTCCCGAGAGAAGAATTCACCCCTCCACTTT. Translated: CASSSSREKNSPLHF.

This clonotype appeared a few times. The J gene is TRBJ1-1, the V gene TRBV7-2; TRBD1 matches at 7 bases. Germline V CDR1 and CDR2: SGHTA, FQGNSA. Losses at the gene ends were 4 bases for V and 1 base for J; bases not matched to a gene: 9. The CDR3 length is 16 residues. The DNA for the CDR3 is TGTGCCAGCAGCTCCCCCCACGACAGGGAGAACACTGAAGCTTTCTTT. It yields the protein CASSSPHDRENTEAFF.

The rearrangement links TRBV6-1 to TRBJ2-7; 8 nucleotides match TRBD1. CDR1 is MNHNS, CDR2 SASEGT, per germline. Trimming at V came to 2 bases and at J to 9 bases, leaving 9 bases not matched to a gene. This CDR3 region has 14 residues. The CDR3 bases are TGTGCCAGCAGTGAAATGGGACAGGCACGGGGGCAGTACTTC. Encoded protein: CASSEMGQARGQYF.

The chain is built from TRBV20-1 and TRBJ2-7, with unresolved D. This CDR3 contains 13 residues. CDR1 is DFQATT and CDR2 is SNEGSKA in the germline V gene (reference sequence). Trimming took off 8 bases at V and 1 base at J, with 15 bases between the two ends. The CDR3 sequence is CSTGPWGSYEQYF. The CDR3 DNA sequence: TGCAGTACCGGGCCTTGGGGTTCCTACGAGCAGTACTTC.

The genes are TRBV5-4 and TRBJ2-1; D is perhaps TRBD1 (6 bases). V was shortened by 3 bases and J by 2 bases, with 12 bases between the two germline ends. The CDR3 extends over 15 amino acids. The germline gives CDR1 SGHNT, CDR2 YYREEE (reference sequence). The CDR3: CASSSGQSTYNEQFF. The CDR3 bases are TGTGCCAGCAGCTCCGGACAGTCTACCTACAATGAGCAGTTCTTC.

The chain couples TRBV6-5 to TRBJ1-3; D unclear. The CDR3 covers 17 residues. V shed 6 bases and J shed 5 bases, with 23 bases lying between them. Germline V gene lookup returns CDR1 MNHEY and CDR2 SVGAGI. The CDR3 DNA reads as TGTGCCAGCAGATCCGGCGGGGAGGTCGGCCAAAGAAACACCATATATTTT. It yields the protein CASRSGGEVGQRNTIYF.

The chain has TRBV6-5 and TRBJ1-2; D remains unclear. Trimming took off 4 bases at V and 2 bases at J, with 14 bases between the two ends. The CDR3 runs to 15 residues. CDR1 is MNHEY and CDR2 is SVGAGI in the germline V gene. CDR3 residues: CASSSPLGRNYGYTF. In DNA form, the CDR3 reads TGTGCCAGCAGTTCCCCTCTGGGCAGGAACTATGGCTACACCTTC.

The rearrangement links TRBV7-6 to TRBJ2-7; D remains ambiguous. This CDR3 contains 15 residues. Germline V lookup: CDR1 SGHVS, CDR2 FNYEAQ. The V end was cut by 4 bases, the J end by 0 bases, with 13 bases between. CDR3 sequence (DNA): TGTGCCAGCAGCTCGAGAATAGGAAACTCCTACGAGCAGTACTTC. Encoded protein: CASSSRIGNSYEQYF.